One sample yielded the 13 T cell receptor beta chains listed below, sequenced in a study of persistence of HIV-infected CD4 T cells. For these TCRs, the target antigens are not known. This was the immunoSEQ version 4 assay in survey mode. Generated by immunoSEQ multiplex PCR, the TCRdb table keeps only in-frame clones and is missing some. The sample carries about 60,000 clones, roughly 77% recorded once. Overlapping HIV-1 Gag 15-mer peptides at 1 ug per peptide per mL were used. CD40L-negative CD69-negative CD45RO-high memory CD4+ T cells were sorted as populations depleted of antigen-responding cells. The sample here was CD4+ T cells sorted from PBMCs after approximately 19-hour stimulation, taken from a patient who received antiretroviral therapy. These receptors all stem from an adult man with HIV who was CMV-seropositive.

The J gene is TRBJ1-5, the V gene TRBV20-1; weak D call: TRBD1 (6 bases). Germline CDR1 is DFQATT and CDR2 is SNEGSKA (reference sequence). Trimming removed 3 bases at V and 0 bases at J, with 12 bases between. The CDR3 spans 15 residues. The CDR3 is CSASAMTGSNQPQHF. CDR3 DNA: TGCAGTGCTAGTGCGATGACAGGTAGCAATCAGCCCCAGCATTTT.

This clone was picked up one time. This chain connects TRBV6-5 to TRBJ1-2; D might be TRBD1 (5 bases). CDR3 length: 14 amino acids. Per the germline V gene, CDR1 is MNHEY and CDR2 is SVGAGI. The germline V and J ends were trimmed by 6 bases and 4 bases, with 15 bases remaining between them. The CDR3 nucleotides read TGTGCCAGCAGCCTCGGGGAGGGGAGCTATGGCTACACCTTC. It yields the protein CASSLGEGSYGYTF.

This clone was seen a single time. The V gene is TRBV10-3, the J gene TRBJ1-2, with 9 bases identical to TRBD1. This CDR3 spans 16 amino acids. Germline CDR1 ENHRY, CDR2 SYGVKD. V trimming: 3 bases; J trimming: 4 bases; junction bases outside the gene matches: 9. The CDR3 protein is CAISEVGGTGSYGYTF. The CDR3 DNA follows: TGTGCCATCAGTGAAGTGGGGGGGACAGGGAGCTATGGCTACACCTTC.

CDR3 sequence reads: CSASRTGVATNEKLFF. The CDR3 bases are TGCAGTGCTAGTAGGACAGGGGTTGCAACTAATGAAAAACTGTTTTTT. The genes are TRBV20-1 and TRBJ1-4, with TRBD1 identical over 9 bases. CDR1 is DFQATT, CDR2 SNEGSKA, per germline (reference sequence). V was pared by 3 bases and J by 0 bases, with 5 bases of the junction left unmatched. This CDR3 comprises 16 residues.

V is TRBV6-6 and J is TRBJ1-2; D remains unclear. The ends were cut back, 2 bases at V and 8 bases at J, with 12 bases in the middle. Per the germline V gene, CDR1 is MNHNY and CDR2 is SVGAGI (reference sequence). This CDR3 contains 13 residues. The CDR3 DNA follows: TGTGCCAGCAGTTACGGAGCCGAAGGGGGCTACACCTTC. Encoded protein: CASSYGAEGGYTF.

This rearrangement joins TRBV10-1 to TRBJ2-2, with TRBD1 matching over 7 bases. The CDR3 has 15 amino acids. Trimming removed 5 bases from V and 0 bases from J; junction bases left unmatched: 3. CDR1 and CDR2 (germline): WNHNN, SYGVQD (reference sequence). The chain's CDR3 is CASSNDRANTGELFF. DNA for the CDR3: TGCGCCAGCAGTAACGACAGGGCGAACACCGGGGAGCTGTTTTTT.

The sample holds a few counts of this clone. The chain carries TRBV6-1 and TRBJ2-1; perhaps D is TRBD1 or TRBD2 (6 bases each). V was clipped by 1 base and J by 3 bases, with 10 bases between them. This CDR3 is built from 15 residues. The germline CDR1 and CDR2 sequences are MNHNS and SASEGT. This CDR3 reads CASSEGGAIYNEQFF. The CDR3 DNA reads TGTGCCAGCAGTGAAGGGGGGGCCATCTACAATGAGCAGTTCTTC.

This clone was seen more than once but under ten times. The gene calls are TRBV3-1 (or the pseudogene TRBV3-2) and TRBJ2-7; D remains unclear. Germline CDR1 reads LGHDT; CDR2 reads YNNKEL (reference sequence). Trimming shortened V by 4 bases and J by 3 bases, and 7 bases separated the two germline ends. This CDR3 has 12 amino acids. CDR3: CASSRYGYEQYF. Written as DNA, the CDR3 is TGTGCCAGCAGCCGTTACGGCTACGAGCAGTACTTC.

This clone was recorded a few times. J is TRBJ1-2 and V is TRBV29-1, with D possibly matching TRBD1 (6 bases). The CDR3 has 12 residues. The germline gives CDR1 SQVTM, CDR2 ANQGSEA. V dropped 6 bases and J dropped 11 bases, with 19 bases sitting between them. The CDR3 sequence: CSVSHGQRSYTF. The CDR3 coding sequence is TGCAGCGTGTCACACGGACAGCGATCGTACACCTTC. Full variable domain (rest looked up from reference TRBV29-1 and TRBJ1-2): SAVISQKPSRDICQRGTSLTIQCQVDSQVTMMFWYRQQPGQSLTLIATANQGSEATYESGFVIDKFPISRPNLTFSTLTVSNMSPEDSSIYLCSVSHGQRSYTFGSGTRLTVV.

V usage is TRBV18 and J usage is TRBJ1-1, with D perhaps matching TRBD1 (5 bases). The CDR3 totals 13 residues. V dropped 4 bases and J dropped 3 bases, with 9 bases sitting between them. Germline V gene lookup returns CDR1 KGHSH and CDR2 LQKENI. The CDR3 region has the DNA TGTGCCAGCTCACAAGGGGTGGACACTGAAGCTTTCTTT. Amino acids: CASSQGVDTEAFF.

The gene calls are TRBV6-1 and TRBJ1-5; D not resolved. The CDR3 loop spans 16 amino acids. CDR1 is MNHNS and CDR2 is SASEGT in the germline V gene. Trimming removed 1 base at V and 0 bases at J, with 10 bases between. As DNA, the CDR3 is TGTGCCAGCAGTGAAGAGGGCTGGATTAGCAATCAGCCCCAGCATTTT. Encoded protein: CASSEEGWISNQPQHF.

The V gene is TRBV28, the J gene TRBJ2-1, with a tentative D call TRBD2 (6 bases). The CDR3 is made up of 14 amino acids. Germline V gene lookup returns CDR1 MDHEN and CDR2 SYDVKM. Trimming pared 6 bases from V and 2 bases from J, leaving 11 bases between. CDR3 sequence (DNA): TGTGCCAGCAGCTCCGGGGGTCCCTACAATGAGCAGTTCTTC. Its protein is CASSSGGPYNEQFF.

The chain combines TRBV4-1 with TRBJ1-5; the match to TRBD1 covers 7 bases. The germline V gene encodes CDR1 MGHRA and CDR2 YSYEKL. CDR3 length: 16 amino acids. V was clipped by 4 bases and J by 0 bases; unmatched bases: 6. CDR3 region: CASSPQGKYSNQPQHF. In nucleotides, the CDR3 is TGCGCCAGCAGCCCACAGGGGAAGTATAGCAATCAGCCCCAGCATTTT.